Reported below is one T cell receptor (beta chain). This clone was detected once. Its antigen remains undetermined. Per-nucleotide qualities are absent, and no much larger clonotype sits a single base away. These data originate in a study of T cell clones after liver transplantation (dated by TCRdb to 2018 to 2020). In the study overall: The samples were obtained from ITN030ST, a randomized trial that attempted immunosuppression withdrawal within 2 years after liver transplantation. Three of the eight recipients were HCV-positive; the others were transplanted for non-autoimmune, non-viral indications. Donor-reactive T cell clones were identified by TCRbeta sequencing after a pre-transplant mixed lymphocyte reaction and then tracked in post-transplant blood. A cohort of 8 liver transplant recipients was studied, of whom 3 were classified as tolerant and 5 as non-tolerant. Blood samples were collected pre-transplant, then pre-randomization ahead of withdrawal, and finally post-randomization once withdrawal had either been completed or failed. As an antigen-independent comparator for the donor-reactive sequences, third party-reactive TCRbeta sequences from pre-transplant MLRs were identified as well. To count as tolerant, a recipient had to stay completely off immunosuppression for at least one year without liver enzymes climbing beyond twice the upper limit of normal. Subjects received no induction therapy and standard immunosuppression until randomization at 12-24 months post-transplant. Here is what the overall study found, with its caveats: Since no allograft tissue specimens were available, donor-reactive T cells may have migrated into the graft instead of being deleted. In 5 of 8 subjects, regardless of tolerance or HCV status, circulating donor-reactive CD4 TCRbeta sequences dropped significantly post-transplant. In a couple of subjects, low numbers of available donor cells limited the measurable donor-reactive repertoire. A greater decline was seen for donor-reactive sequences than for third party-reactive sequences, suggesting partial antigen-specific deletion unrelated to withdrawal success. Once repertoire turnover was taken into account, donor-reactive detection showed a significant reduction for CD4 in 7 of 8 subjects and for CD8 in 8 of 8. The conclusions were preliminary, being limited by small, heterogeneous patient numbers and by non-standardized post-transplant time points.

Unstimulated PBMCs, after thawing, were stained for CD3, CD4 and CD8 and then FACS-sorted into CD3+CD4+ and CD3+CD8+ populations. Each of the 8 studied subjects was randomized to immunosuppression withdrawal. The Qiagen DNeasy Blood and Tissue Kit was used for genomic DNA isolation. Sequences LGHNA (CDR1) and YNFKEQ (CDR2) are obtained from the germline V gene. Taken from cysteine to phenylalanine, the CDR3 has 13 residues. Only CDR3 DNA is held: 39 bases, read in frame from base 1. V drops 5 bases and J drops 4 bases, leaving 10 bases in between. Frozen genomic DNA underwent high-throughput TCRbeta CDR3 sequencing by immunoSEQ, including PCR amplification, mapping, bias correction and internal controls. In the source study's methods: Productive rearrangements were kept, and unique TCRbeta sequences were defined by CDR3 nucleotide sequence plus V and J gene. A sequence counted as donor-reactive only if the sequence showed at least 5-fold expansion in CFSE-low cells compared with unstimulated pre-transplant cells and had a frequency of at least 0.01%. Minimum frequency thresholds were set for each subject based on the unstimulated sample with the lowest template count, ensuring at least 90% detection power. Repertoire turnover was measured by Jensen-Shannon divergence between the top 1000 TCRbeta sequences post- and pre-transplant. Two-sided Fisher's exact tests were used to test for changes in how often donor-reactive sequences were detected. This immuneACCESS table, as held by TCRdb, lists in-frame sequences with V and J called but not all clones. Of the missing ones, under half trace to an unresolved V gene in checked studies; the others have no known cause. That table supplies the V and J calls and clone size; D and trimming were determined from the DNA. Counted in this sample were roughly 80,000 clones; around four fifths of them appeared once. The top ten hold roughly 3% of the sample.

This material consisted of CD4+ T cells from blood, taken at the 22-month timepoint. The clonotype originates from a human patient who received a liver transplant. Following a transplant, a fraction of the T cells may be traceable to the graft donor. Rearrangement joined TRBV4-2 to TRBJ2-3; TRBD2 is a possible D gene, resting on 6 matching bases. The CDR3 protein: CASSGGLPDTQYF. Here is the DNA: TGTGCCAGCAGCGGGGGACTCCCAGATACGCAGTATTTT.